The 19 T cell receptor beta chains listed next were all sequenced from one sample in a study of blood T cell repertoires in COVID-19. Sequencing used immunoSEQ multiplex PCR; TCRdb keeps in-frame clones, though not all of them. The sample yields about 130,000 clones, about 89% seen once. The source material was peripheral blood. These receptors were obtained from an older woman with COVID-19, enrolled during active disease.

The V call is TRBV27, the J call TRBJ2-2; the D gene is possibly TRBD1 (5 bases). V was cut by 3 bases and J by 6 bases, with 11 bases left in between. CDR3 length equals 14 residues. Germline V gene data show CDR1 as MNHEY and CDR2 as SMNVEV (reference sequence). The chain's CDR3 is CASSLARGSGELFF. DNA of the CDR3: TGTGCCAGCAGTTTGGCAAGGGGATCCGGGGAGCTGTTTTTT.

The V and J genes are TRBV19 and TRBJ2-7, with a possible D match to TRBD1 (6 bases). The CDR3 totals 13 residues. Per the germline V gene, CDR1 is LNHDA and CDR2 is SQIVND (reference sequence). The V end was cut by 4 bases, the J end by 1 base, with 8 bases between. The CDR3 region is CASSTGQSYEQYF. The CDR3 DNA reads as TGTGCCAGTAGTACCGGACAGTCCTACGAGCAGTACTTC.

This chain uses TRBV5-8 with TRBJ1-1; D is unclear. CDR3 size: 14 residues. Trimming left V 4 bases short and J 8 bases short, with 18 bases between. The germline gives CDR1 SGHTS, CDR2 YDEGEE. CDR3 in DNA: TGTGCCAGCAGCCTGGAGGATACAGATCAAGAAGCTTTCTTT. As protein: CASSLEDTDQEAFF.

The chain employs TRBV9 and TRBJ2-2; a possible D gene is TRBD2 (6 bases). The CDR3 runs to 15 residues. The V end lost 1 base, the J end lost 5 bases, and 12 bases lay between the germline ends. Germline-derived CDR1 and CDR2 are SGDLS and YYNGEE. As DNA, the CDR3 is TGTGCCAGCAGCGTAAGGGACTCCCCAACCGGGGAGCTGTTTTTT. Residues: CASSVRDSPTGELFF.

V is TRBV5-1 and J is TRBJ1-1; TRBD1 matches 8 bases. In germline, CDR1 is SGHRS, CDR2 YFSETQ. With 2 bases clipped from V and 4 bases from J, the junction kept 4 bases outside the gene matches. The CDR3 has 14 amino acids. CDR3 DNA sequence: TGCGCCAGCAGCTTACAGGGGGACGTCACTGAAGCTTTCTTT. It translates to CASSLQGDVTEAFF.

CDR3: CASSLLGTSGGYNEQFF. The CDR3 coding sequence is TGTGCCAGCTCACTCCTAGGGACTAGCGGGGGTTACAATGAGCAGTTCTTC. The V and J genes are TRBV18 and TRBJ2-1; 14 nucleotides align to TRBD2. Losses at the gene ends were 4 bases for V and 4 bases for J; bases not matched to a gene: 6. CDR3 length equals 17 residues. Germline V gives CDR1 KGHSH, CDR2 LQKENI.

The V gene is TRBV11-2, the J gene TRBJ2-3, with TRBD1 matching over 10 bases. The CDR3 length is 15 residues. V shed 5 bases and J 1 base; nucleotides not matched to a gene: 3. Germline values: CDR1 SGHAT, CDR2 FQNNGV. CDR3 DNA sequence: TGTGCCAGCAGCCAGACAGGGGGCGGCACAGATACGCAGTATTTT. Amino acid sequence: CASSQTGGGTDTQYF.

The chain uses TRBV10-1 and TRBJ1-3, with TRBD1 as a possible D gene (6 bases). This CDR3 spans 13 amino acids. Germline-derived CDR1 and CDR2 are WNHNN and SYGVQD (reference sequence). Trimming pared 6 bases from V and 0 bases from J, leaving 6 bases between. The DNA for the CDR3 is TGCGCCAGCAGGGACAGCTCTGGAAACACCATATATTTT. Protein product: CASRDSSGNTIYF.

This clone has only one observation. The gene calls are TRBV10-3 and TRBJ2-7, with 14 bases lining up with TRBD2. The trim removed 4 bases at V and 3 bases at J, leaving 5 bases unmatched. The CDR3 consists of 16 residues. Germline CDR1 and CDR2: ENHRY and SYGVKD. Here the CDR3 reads CAISGGLAGGFYEQYF. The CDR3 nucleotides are TGTGCCATCAGTGGAGGACTAGCGGGGGGATTCTACGAGCAGTACTTC.

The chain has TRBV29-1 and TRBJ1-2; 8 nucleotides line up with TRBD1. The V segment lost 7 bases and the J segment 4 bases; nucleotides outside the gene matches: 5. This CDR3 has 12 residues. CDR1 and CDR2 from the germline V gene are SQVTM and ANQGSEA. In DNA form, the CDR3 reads TGCAGCGCGGACAGGGTGGCCTATGGCTACACCTTC. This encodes CSADRVAYGYTF.

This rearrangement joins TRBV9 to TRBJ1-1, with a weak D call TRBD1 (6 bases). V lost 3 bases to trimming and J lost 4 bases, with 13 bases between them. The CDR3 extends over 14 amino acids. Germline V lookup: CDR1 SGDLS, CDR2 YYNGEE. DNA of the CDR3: TGTGCCAGCAGCGCAACAGGGACATTCACTGAAGCTTTCTTT. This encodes CASSATGTFTEAFF.

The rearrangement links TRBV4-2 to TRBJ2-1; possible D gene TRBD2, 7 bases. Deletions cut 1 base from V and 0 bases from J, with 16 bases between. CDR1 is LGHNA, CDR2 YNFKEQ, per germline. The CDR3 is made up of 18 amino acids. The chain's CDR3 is CASSQGKGGGNSYNEQFF. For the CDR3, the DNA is TGTGCCAGCAGCCAAGGGAAGGGGGGGGGAAACTCCTACAATGAGCAGTTCTTC.

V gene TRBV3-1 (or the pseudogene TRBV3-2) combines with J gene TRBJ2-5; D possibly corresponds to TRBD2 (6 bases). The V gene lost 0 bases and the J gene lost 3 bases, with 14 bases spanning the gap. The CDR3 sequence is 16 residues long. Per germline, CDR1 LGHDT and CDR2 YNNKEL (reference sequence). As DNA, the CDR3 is TGTGCCAGCAGCCAAGAAGTACGGGACTCGAAAGAGACCCAGTACTTC. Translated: CASSQEVRDSKETQYF.

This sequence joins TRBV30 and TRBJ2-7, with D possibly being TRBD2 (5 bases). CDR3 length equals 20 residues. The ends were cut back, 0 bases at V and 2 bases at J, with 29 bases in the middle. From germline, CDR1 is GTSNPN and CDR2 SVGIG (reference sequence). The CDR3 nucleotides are TGTGCCTGGAGTGTGGAATTCGTGCTCAGCGGAGGACCGACACCCTACGAGCAGTACTTC. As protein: CAWSVEFVLSGGPTPYEQYF. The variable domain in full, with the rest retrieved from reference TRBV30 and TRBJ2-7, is SQTIHQWPATLVQPVGSPLSLECTVEGTSNPNLYWYRQAAGRGLQLLFYSVGIGQISSEVPQNLSASRPQDRQFILSSKKLLLSDSGFYLCAWSVEFVLSGGPTPYEQYFGPGTRLTVT.

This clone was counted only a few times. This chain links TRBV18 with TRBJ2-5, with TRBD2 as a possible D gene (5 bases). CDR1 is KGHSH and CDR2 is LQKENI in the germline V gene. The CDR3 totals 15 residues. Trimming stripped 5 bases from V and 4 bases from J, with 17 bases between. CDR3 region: CASSRGPSDRETQYF. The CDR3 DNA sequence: TGTGCCAGCTCAAGAGGGCCTAGTGACCGAGAGACCCAGTACTTC.

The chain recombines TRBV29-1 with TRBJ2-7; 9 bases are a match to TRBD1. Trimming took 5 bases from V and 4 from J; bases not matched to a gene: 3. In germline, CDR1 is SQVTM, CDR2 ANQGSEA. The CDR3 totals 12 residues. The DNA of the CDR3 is TGCAGCGTTAGGACAGGGGATTACGAGCAGTACTTC. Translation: CSVRTGDYEQYF.

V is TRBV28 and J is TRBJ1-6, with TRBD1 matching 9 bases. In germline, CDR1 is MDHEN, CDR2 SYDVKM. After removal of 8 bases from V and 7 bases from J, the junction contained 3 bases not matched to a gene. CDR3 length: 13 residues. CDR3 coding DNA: TGTGCCAGCCACGGGACAGGGAATTCACCCCTCCACTTT. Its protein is CASHGTGNSPLHF.

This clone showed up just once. This CDR3 is CASSLPGNEQFF. DNA for the CDR3: TGTGCCAGCAGCCTCCCGGGAAATGAGCAGTTCTTC. J is TRBJ2-1 and V is TRBV27; the D gene is possibly TRBD2 (5 bases). The germline CDR1 and CDR2 sequences are MNHEY and SMNVEV (reference sequence). This CDR3 is built from 12 residues. V was trimmed by 6 bases and J by 7 bases, leaving 10 bases between them.

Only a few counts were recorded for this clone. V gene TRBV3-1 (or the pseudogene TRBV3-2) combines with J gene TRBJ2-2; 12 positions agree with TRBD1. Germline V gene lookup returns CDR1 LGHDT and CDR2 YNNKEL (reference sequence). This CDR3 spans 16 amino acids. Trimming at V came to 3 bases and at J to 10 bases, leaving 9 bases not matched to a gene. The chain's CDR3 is CASSQGTGTGGAELFF. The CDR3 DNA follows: TGTGCCAGCAGCCAGGGTACCGGGACAGGGGGCGCGGAGCTGTTTTTT.